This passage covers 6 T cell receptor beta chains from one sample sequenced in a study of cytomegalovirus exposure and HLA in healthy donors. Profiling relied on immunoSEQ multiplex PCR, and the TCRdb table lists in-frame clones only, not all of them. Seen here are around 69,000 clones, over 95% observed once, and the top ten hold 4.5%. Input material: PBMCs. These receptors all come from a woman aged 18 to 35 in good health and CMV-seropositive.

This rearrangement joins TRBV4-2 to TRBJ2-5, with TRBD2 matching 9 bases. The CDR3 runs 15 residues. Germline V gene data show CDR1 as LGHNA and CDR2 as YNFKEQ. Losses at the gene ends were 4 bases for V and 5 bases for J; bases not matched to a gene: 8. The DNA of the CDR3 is TGTGCCAGCAGCCCAAGGCTAGCGGGAAGGGAGACCCAGTACTTC. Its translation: CASSPRLAGRETQYF.

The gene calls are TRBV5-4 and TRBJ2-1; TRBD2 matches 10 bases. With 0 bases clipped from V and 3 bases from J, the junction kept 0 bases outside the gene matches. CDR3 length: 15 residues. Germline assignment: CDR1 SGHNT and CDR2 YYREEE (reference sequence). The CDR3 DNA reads TGTGCCAGCAGCTTGGGACTAGCGGGCTACAATGAGCAGTTCTTC. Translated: CASSLGLAGYNEQFF.

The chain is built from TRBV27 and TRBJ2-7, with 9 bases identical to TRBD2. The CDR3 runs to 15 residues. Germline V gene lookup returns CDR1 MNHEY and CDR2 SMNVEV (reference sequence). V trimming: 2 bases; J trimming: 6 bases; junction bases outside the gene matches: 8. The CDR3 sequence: CASSLQFTSGREQYF. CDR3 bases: TGTGCCAGCAGTTTACAGTTTACTAGCGGGCGCGAGCAGTACTTC.

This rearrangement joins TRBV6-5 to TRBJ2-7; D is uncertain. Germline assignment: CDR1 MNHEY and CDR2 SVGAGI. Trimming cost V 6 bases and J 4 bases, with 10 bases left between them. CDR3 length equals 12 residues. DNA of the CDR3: TGTGCCAGCAGCACGCCTAATTACGAGCAGTACTTC. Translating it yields CASSTPNYEQYF.

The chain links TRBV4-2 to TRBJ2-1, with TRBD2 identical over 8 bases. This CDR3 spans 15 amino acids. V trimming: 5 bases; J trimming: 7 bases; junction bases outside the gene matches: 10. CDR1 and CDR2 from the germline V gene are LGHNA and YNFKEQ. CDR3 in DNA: TGTGCCAGCAGCGAAGTAGCGGGAAGGTTAAATGAGCAGTTCTTC. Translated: CASSEVAGRLNEQFF.

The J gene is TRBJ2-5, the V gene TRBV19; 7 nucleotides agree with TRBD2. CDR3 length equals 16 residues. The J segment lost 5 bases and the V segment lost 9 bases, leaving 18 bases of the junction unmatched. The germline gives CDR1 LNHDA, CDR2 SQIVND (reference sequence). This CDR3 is CASENSLGGGPETQYF. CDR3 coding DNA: TGTGCCAGCGAAAACTCCCTGGGGGGAGGGCCGGAGACCCAGTACTTC.